This T cell receptor (beta chain) was sequenced during a study of CXCR3-negative and CXCR3-positive naive CD8 T cells. Findings and limits, study-wide: In naive cells, CXCR3-negative and CXCR3-positive subsets had similar TRBV-TRBJ usage; memory cells differed. Naive cells that were CXCR3-positive had more hydrophobic TRB CDR3s (compared with CXCR3-negative naive cells).

Germline values: CDR1 SQVTM, CDR2 ANQGSEA. The CDR3 runs 15 residues. TRB cDNA was prepared as libraries by UMI-labeled 5' RACE. Using the 5' RACE reads, TCRdb records one entry per CDR3 protein without DNA. The sample's table shows around 150,000 distinct CDR3 sequences. Details on this clonotype: The antigen is undetermined.

The rearrangement links TRBV29-1 to TRBJ1-1; the TRBD1 assignment by TCRdb is unverifiable without DNA. The sequenced sample was naive CXCR3+ CD8+ T cells from blood. Subset indicated: CD45RO-CCR7+CD27+CD95- naive CD8+ T cells expressing CXCR3 (TNR3+). This sequence was found in a human donor in good health. Some clones in this sample may be carry-over from other donors' samples. CDR3 loop: CSTGPGQGVNTEAFF. Full variable domain (outside the CDR3, taken from reference TRBV29-1 and TRBJ1-1): SAVISQKPSRDICQRGTSLTIQCQVDSQVTMMFWYRQQPGQSLTLIATANQGSEATYESGFVIDKFPISRPNLTFSTLTVSNMSPEDSSIYLCSTGPGQGVNTEAFFGQGTRLTVV.